This TCR beta chain stems from a study of human T cells and chemical hapten exposure. For the study at large: The study sensitized with 2% DPC on a 2 cm by 2 cm patch of upper inner arm skin.

Trimming at V came to 4 bases and at J to 4 bases, leaving 10 bases not matched to a gene. Germline CDR1 is SGHNT and CDR2 is YYREEE (reference sequence). The CDR3 loop spans 16 amino acids. The study, taken as a whole, reports: Sensitizing to DPC left TCRs with a frequency above 1 in 1000 unaltered.

The time point: pre-sensitization, week 0. Specified treatment: therapeutic diphenylcyclopropenone sensitization with weekly scalp DPC. A single record per CDR3 protein comes from TCRdb applying MiXCR to the RACE reads. The repertoire consists of around 300,000 distinct CDR3 sequences, with approximately 5.8% occurring once and the leading ten covering about 8.2%. This clonotype was seen at least ten times. Antigen specificity is unknown. The source was whole blood, collected in connection with sensitization to the hapten diphenylcyclopropenone (DPC). This sequence joins TRBV5-4 and TRBJ1-4, with 7 bases lining up with TRBD1. This clonotype originated in a woman aged 18-29 years with alopecia areata. Some clones in this sample may be carry-over from other donors' samples. CDR3 region: CASSPDPGQRNEKLFF. CDR3 nucleotide sequence: TGTGCCAGCAGCCCGGACCCGGGACAGCGTAATGAAAAACTGTTTTTT.